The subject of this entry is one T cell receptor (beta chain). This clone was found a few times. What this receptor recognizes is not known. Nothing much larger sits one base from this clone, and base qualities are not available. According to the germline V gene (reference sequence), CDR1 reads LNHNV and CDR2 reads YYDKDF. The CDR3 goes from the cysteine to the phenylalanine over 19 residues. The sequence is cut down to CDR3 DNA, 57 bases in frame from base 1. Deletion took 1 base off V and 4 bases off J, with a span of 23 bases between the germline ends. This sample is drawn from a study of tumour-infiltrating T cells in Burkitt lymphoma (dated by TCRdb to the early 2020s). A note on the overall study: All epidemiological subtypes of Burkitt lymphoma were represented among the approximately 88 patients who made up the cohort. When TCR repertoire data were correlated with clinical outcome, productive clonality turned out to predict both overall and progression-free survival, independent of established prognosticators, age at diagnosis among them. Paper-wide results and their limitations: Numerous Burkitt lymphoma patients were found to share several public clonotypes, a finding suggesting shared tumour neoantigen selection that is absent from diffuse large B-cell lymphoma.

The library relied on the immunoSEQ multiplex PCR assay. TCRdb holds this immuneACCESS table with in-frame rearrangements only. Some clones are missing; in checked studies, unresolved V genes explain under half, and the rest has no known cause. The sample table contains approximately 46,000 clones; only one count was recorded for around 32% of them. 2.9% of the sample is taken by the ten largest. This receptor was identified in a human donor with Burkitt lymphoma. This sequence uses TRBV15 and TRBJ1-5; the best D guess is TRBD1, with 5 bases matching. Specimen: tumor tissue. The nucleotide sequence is TGTGCCACCAGCAGAGGATTTCTTAGTTTGGAACAGGAGAATCAGCCCCAGCATTTT. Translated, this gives CATSRGFLSLEQENQPQHF.